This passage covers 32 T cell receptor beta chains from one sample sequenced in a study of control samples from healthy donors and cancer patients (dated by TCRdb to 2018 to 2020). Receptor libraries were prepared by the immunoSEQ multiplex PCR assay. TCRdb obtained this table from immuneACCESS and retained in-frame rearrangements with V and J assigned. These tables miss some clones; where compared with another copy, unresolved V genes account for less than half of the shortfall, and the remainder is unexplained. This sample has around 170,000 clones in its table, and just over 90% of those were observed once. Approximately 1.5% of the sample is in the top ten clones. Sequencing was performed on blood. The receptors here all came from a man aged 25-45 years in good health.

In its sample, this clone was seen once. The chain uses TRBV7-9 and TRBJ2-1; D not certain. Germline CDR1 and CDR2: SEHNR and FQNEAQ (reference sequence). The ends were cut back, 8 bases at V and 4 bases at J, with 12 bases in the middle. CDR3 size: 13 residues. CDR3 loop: CASGRRNYNEQFF. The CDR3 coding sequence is TGTGCCAGCGGCCGTCGTAATTACAATGAGCAGTTCTTC.

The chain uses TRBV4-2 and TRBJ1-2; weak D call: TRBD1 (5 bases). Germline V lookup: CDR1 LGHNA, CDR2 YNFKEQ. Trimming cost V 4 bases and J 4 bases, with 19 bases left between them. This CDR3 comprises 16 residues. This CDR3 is CASSPGSRAASYGYTF. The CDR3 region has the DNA TGTGCCAGCAGCCCAGGGAGCAGGGCGGCCTCCTATGGCTACACCTTC.

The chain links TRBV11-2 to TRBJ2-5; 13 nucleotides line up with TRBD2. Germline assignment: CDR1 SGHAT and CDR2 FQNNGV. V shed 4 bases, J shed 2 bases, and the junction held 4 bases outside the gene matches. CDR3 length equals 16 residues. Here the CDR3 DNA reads TGTGCCAGCAGCTGGACTAGCGGGAGTACTCAAGAGACCCAGTACTTC. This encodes CASSWTSGSTQETQYF.

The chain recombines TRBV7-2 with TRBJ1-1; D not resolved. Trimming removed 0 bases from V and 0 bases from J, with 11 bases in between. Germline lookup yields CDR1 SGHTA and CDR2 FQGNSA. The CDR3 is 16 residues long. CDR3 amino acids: CASSLALMVMNTEAFF. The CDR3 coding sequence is TGTGCCAGCAGCTTAGCGCTTATGGTGATGAACACTGAAGCTTTCTTT.

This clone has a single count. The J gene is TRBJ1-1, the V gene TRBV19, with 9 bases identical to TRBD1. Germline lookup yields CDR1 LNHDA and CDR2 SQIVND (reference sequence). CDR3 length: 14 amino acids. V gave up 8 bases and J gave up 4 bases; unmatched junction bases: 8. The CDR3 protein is CASLNRGRFTEAFF. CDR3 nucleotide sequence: TGTGCCAGTCTTAACAGGGGGCGTTTCACTGAAGCTTTCTTT.

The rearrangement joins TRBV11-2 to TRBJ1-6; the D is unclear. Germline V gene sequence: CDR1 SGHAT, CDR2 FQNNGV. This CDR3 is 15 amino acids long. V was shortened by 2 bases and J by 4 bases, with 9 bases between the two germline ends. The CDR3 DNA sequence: TGTGCCAGCAGCTTACTGGAACCTTATAATTCACCCCTCCACTTT. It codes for CASSLLEPYNSPLHF.

This CDR3 is CASSPTGRLYGYTF. The CDR3 DNA is TGCGCCAGCAGCCCGACAGGGAGGCTCTATGGCTACACCTTC. This chain links TRBV5-1 with TRBJ1-2; 7 bases line up with TRBD1. The CDR3 extends over 14 amino acids. V was clipped by 4 bases and J by 4 bases; unmatched bases: 7. The germline V gene has CDR1 SGHRS and CDR2 YFSETQ. Full variable domain (rest looked up from reference TRBV5-1 and TRBJ1-2): KAGVTQTPRYLIKTRGQQVTLSCSPISGHRSVSWYQQTPGQGLQFLFEYFSETQRNKGNFPGRFSGRQFSNSRSEMNVSTLELGDSALYLCASSPTGRLYGYTFGSGTRLTVV.

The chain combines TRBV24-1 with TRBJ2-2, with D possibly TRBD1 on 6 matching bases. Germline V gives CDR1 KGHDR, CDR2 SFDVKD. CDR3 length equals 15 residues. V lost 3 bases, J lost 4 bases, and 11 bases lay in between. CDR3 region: CATSDMGAGTGELFF. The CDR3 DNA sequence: TGTGCCACCAGTGATATGGGGGCCGGCACCGGGGAGCTGTTTTTT.

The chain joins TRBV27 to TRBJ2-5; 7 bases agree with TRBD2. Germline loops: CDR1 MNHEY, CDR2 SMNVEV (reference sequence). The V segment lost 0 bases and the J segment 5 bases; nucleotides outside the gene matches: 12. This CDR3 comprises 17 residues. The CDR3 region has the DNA TGTGCCAGCAGTTTATCGGCGTCTCGGGGGGAGTGGGAGACCCAGTACTTC. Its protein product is CASSLSASRGEWETQYF.

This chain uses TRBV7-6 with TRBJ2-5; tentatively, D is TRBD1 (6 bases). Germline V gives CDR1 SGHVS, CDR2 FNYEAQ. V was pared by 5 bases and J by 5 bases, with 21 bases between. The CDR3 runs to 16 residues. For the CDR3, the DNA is TGTGCCAGCAGCCTTAGTCTCAACCAGGGGTGGGAGACCCAGTACTTC. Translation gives CASSLSLNQGWETQYF.

The CDR3 sequence: CASSLVGASMNTEAFF. As DNA, the CDR3 is TGTGCCAGCAGCTTAGTGGGGGCGAGCATGAACACTGAAGCTTTCTTT. The J gene is TRBJ1-1, the V gene TRBV7-9, with a tentative D call TRBD1 (6 bases). Germline V lookup: CDR1 SEHNR, CDR2 FQNEAQ (reference sequence). CDR3 size: 16 residues. Trimming removed 1 base at V and 0 bases at J, with 12 bases between. Filled out from reference TRBV7-9 and TRBJ1-1, the complete variable domain reads DTGVSQNPRHKITKRGQNVTFRCDPISEHNRLYWYRQTLGQGPEFLTYFQNEAQLEKSRLLSDRFSAERPKGSFSTLEIQRTEQGDSAMYLCASSLVGASMNTEAFFGQGTRLTVV.

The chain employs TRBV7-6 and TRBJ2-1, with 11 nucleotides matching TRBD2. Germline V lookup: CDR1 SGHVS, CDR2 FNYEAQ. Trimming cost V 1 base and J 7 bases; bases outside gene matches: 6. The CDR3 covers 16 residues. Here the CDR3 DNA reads TGTGCCAGCAGCTTAGGGTCTAGCGGGAGGTTGAATGAGCAGTTCTTC. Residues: CASSLGSSGRLNEQFF.

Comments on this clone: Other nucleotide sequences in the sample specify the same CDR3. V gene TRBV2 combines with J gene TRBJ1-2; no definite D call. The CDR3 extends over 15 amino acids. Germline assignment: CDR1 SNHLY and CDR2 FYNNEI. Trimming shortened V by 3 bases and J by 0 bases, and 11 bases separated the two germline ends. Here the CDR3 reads CASSERAFTNYGYTF. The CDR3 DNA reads TGTGCCAGCAGTGAGAGGGCCTTCACTAACTATGGCTACACCTTC.

The CDR3: CASSLGLAGAHDTDTQYF. CDR3 DNA: TGTGCCAGCAGCTTGGGACTAGCGGGAGCTCACGACACAGATACGCAGTATTTT. The chain recombines TRBV5-4 with TRBJ2-3; 12 bases align to TRBD2. The germline V gene has CDR1 SGHNT and CDR2 YYREEE (reference sequence). The V segment lost 0 bases and the J segment 2 bases; nucleotides outside the gene matches: 7. The CDR3 spans 18 residues. Based on the CDR3 plus reference TRBV5-4 and TRBJ2-3, the full variable domain is ETGVTQSPTHLIKTRGQQVTLRCSSQSGHNTVSWYQQALGQGPQFIFQYYREEENGRGNFPPRFSGLQFPNYSSELNVNALELDDSALYLCASSLGLAGAHDTDTQYFGPGTRLTVL.

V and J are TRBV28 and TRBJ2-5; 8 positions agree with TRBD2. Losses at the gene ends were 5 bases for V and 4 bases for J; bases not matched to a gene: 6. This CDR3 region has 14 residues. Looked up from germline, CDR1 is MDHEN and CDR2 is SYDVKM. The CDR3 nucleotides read TGTGCCAGCAGTCGCGGGAGGTGGAGAGAGACCCAGTACTTC. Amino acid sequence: CASSRGRWRETQYF.

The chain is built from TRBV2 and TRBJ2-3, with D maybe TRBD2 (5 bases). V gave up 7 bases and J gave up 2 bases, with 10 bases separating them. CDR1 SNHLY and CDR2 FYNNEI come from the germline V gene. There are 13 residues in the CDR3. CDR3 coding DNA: TGTGCCAGCAAGGACTCACCCACAGATACGCAGTATTTT. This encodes CASKDSPTDTQYF.

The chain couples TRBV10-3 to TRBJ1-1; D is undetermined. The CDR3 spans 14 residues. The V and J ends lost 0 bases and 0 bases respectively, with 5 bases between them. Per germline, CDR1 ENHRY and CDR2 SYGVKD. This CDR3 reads CAISESGMNTEAFF. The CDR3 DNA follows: TGTGCCATCAGTGAGTCGGGGATGAACACTGAAGCTTTCTTT.

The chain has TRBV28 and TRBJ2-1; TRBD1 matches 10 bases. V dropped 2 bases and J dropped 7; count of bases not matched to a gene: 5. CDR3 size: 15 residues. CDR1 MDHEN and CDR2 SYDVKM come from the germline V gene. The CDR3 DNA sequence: TGTGCCAGCAGTTTACCGGGACAGGGGCGGAATGAGCAGTTCTTC. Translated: CASSLPGQGRNEQFF.

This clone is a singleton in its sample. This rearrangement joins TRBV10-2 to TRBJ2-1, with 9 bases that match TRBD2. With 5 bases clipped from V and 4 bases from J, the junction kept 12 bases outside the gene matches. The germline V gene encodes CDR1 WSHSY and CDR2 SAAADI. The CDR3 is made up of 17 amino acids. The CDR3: CASSYQPGLAFYNEQFF. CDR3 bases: TGCGCCAGCAGTTACCAACCGGGACTAGCTTTTTACAATGAGCAGTTCTTC.

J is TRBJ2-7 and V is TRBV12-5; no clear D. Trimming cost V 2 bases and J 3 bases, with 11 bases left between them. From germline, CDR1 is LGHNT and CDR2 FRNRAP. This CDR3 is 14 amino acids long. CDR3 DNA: TGTGCTAGTGGTTTGTCGCTGGGAAACTACGAGCAGTACTTC. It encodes CASGLSLGNYEQYF.

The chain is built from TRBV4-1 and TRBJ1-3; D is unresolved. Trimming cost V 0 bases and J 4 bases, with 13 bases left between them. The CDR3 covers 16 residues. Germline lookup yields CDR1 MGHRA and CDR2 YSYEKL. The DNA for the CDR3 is TGCGCCAGCAGCCAAGATTCAGGAGGAAGGGGAAACACCATATATTTT. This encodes CASSQDSGGRGNTIYF.

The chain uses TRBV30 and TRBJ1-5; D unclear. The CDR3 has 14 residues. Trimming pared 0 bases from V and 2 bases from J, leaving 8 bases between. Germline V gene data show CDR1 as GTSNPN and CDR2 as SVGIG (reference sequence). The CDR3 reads CAWSVGWGNQPQHF. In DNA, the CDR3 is TGTGCCTGGAGTGTGGGCTGGGGCAATCAGCCCCAGCATTTT. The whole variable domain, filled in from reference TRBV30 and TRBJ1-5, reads SQTIHQWPATLVQPVGSPLSLECTVEGTSNPNLYWYRQAAGRGLQLLFYSVGIGQISSEVPQNLSASRPQDRQFILSSKKLLLSDSGFYLCAWSVGWGNQPQHFGDGTRLSIL.

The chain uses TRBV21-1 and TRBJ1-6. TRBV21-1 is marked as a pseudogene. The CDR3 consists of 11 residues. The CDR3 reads CASIMPSPLHF. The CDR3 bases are TGTGCCAGCATAATGCCTTCACCCCTCCACTTT.

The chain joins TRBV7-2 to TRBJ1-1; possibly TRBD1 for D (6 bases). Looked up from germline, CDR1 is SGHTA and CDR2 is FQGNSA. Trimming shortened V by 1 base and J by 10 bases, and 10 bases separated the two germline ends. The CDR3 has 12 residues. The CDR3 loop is CASSLDRVGAFF. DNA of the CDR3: TGTGCCAGCAGCTTAGACAGGGTAGGAGCTTTCTTT.

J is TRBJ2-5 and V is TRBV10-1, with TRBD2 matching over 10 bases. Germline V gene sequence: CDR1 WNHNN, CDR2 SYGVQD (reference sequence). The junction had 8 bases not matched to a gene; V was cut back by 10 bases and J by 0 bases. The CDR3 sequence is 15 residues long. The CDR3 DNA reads TGCGCCACCCAAGGACTAGCGGCTCACCAAGAGACCCAGTACTTC. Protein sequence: CATQGLAAHQETQYF.

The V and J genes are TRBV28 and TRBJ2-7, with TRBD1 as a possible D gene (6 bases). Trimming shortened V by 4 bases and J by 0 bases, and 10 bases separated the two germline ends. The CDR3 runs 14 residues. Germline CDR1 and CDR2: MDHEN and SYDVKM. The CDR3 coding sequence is TGTGCCAGCAGTTCGACAGGCTACTCCTACGAGCAGTACTTC. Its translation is CASSSTGYSYEQYF.

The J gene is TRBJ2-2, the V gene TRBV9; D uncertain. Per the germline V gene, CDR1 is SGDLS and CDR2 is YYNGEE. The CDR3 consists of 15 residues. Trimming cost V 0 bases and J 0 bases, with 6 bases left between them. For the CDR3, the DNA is TGTGCCAGCAGCGTAGGGTCTGCGAACACCGGGGAGCTGTTTTTT. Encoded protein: CASSVGSANTGELFF.

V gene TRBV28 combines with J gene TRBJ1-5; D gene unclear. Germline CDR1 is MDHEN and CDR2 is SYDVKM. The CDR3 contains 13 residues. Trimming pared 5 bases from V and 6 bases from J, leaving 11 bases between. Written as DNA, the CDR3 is TGTGCCAGCAGTCCATCAGGTTTTCAGCCCCAGCATTTT. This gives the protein CASSPSGFQPQHF.

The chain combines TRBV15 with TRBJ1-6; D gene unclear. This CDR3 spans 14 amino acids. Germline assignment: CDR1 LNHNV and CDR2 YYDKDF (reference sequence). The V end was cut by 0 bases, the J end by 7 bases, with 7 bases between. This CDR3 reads CATSRDGGNSPLHF. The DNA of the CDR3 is TGTGCCACCAGCAGAGACGGTGGGAATTCACCCCTCCACTTT.

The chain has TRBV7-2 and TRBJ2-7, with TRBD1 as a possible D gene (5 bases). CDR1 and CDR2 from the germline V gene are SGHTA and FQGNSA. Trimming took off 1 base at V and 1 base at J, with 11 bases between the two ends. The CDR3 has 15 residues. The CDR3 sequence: CASSLGPGPSYEQYF. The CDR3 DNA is TGTGCCAGCAGCTTAGGGCCAGGGCCGTCCTACGAGCAGTACTTC.

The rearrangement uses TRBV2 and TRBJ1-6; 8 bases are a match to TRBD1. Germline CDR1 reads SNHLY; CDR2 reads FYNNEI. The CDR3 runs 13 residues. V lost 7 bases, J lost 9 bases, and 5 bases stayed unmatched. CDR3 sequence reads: CASTRTGTSPLHF. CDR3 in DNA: TGTGCCAGCACCCGGACAGGGACTTCACCCCTCCACTTT.

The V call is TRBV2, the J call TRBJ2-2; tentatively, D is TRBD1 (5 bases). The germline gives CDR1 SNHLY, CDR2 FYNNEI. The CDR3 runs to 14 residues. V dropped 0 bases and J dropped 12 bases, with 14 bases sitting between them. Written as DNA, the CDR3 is TGTGCCAGCAGTGAAGCCCGGGCCCAGGGAAAGCTGTTTTTT. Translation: CASSEARAQGKLFF.